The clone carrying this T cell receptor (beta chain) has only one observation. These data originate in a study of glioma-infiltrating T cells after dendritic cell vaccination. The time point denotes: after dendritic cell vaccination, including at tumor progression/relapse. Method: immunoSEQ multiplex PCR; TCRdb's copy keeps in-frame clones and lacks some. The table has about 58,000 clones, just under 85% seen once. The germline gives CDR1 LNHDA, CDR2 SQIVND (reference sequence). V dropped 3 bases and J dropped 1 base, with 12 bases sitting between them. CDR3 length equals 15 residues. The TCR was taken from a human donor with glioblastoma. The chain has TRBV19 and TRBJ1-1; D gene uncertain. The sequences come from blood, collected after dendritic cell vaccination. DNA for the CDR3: TGTGCCAGTAGTATTGGTAGACATGGGAACACTGAAGCTTTCTTT. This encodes CASSIGRHGNTEAFF.